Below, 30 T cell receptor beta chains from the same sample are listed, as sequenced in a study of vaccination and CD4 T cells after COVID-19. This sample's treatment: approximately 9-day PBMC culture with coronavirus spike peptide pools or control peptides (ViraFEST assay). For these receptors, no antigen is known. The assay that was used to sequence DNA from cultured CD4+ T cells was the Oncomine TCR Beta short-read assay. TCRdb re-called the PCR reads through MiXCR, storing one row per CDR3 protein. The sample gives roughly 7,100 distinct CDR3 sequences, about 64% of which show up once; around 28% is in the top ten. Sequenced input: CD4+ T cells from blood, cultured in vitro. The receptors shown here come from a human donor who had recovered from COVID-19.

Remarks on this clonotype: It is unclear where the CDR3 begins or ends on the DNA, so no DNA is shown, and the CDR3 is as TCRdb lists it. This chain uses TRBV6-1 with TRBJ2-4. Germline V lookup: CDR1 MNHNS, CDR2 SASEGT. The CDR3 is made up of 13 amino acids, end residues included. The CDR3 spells CASILGSGNIQYF.

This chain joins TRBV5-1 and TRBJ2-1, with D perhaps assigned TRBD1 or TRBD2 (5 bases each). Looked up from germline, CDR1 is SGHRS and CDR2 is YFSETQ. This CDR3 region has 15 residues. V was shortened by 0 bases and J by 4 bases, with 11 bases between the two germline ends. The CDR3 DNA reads TGCGCCAGCAGCTTGGTGGGGACGTCGTACAATGAGCAGTTCTTC. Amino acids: CASSLVGTSYNEQFF.

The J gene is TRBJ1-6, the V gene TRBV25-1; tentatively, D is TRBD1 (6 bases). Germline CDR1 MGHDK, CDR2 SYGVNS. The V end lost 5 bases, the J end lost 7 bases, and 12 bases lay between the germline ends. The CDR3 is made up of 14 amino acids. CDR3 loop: CASSIQGWNSPLHF. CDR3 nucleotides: TGTGCCAGCAGTATCCAGGGGTGGAATTCACCCCTCCACTTT.

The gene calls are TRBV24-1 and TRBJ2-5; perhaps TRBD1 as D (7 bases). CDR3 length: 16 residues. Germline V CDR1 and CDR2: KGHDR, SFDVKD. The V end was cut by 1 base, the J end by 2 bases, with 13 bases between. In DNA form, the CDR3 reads TGTGCCACCAGTGATTTCGGCAGGGGGACTCAAGAGACCCAGTACTTC. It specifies CATSDFGRGTQETQYF.

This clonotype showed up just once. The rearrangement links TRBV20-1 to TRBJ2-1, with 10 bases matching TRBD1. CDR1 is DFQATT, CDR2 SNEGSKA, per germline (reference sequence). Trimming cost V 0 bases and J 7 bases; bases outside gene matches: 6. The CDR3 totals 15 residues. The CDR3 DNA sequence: TGCAGTGCTAGAGACCCGGACAGGGGGAAAAATGAGCAGTTCTTC. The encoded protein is CSARDPDRGKNEQFF.

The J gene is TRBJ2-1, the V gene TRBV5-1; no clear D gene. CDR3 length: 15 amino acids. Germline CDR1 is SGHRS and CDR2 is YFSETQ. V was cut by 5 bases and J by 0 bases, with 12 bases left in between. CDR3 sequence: CASSQGLSSYNEQFF. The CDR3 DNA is TGCGCCAGCAGTCAAGGTCTTAGCTCCTACAATGAGCAGTTCTTC. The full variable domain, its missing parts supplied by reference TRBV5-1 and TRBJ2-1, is KAGVTQTPRYLIKTRGQQVTLSCSPISGHRSVSWYQQTPGQGLQFLFEYFSETQRNKGNFPGRFSGRQFSNSRSEMNVSTLELGDSALYLCASSQGLSSYNEQFFGPGTRLTVL.

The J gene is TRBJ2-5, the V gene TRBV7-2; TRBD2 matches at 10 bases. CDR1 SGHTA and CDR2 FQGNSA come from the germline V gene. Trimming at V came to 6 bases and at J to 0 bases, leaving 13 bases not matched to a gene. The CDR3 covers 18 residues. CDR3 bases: TGTGCCAGCAGTATAGTTCCCAGCGGGGGGGAAAACCAAGAGACCCAGTACTTC. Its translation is CASSIVPSGGENQETQYF.

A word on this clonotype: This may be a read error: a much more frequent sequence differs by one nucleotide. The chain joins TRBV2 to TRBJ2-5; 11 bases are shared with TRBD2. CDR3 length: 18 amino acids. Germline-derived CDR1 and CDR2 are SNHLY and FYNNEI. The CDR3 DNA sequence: TGTACCAGCATTCTATTTAGCGGGGGGGCCGAGTACCAAGAGACCCAGTACTTC. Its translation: CTSILFSGGAEYQETQYF.

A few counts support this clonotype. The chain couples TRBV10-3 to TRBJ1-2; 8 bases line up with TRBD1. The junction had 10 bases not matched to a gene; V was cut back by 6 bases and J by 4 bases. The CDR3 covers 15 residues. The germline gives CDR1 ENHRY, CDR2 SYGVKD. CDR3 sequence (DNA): TGTGCCATCAGCAACTACAGGGGGGAAGGCTATGGCTACACCTTC. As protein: CAISNYRGEGYGYTF.

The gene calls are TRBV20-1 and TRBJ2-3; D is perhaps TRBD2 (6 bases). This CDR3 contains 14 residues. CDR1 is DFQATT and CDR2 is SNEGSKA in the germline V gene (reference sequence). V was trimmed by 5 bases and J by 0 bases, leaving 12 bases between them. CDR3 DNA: TGCAGTGCTCCACCGACTAGGAGCACAGATACGCAGTATTTT. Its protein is CSAPPTRSTDTQYF.

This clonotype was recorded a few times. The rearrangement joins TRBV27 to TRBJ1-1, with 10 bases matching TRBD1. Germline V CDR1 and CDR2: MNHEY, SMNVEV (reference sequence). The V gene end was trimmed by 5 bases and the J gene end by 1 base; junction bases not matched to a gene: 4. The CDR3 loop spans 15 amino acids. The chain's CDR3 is CASSPRQGANTEAFF. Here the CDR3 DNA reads TGTGCCAGCAGTCCCCGACAGGGGGCGAACACTGAAGCTTTCTTT.

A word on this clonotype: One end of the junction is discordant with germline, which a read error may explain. Here the CDR3 DNA reads TGTGCCACCAGCCCCCAGGGGTACGGGACAACTGGAGCTTTCTTT. Amino acids: CATSPQGYGTTGAFF. The V call is TRBV15, the J call TRBJ1-1; TRBD1 might be the D (6 bases). The CDR3 loop spans 15 amino acids. The germline gives CDR1 LNHNV, CDR2 YYDKDF (reference sequence).

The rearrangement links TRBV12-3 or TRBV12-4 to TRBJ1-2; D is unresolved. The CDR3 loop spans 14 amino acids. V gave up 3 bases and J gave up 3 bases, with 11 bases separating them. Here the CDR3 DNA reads TGTGCCAGCAGTTTGGACGGACCCTACTATGGCTACACCTTC. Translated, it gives CASSLDGPYYGYTF.

CDR3 sequence reads: CSVPPGGRQTQYF. In nucleotides, the CDR3 is TGCAGTGTCCCGCCAGGAGGTCGGCAGACCCAGTACTTC. The chain recombines TRBV20-1 with TRBJ2-5, with D maybe TRBD2 (5 bases). The CDR3 totals 13 residues. Trimming cost V 7 bases and J 6 bases, with 18 bases left between them. Germline loops: CDR1 DFQATT, CDR2 SNEGSKA (reference sequence).

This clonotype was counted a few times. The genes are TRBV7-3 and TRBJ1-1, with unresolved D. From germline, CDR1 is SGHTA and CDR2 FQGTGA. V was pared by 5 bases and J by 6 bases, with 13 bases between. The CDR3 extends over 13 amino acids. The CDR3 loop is CASSPGVGAEAFF. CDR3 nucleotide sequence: TGTGCCAGCAGCCCCGGTGTGGGCGCTGAAGCTTTCTTT.

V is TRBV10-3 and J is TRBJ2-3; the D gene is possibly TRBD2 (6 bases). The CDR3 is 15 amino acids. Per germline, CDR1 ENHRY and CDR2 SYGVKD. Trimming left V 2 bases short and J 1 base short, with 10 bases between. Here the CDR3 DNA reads TGTGCCATCAGTGAGGGCGGGGCGGGCACAGATACGCAGTATTTT. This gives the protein CAISEGGAGTDTQYF.

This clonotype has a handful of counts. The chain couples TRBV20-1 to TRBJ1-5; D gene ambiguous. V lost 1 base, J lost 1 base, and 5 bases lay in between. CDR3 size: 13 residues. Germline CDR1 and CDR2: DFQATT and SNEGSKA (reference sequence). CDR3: CSARGGSNQPQHF. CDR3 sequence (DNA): TGCAGTGCTAGAGGCGGGAGCAATCAGCCCCAGCATTTT.

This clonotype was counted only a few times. The CDR3 DNA reads TGCGCCAGCAGCCAATTAAACAGTTCACCCCTCCACTTT. It yields the protein CASSQLNSSPLHF. J is TRBJ1-6 and V is TRBV4-3; D call uncertain. V gave up 2 bases and J gave up 9 bases, with 8 bases separating them. Germline V gene sequence: CDR1 LGHNA, CDR2 YSLEER. The CDR3 spans 13 residues.

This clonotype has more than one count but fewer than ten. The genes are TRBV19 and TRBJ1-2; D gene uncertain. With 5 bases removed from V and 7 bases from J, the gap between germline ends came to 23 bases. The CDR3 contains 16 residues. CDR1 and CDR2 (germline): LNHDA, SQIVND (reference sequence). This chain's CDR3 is CASSGWPKSLRGGYTF. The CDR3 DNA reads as TGTGCCAGTAGTGGATGGCCCAAGAGCTTGAGAGGTGGCTACACCTTC.

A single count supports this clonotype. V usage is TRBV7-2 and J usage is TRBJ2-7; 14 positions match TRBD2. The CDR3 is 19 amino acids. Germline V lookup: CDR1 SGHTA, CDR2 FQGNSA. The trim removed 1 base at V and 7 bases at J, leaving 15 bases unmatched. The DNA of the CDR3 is TGTGCCAGCAGCTTAGGACTACATTCGACTAGCGGGAGGGCCGGTGAGCAGTACTTC. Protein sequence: CASSLGLHSTSGRAGEQYF.

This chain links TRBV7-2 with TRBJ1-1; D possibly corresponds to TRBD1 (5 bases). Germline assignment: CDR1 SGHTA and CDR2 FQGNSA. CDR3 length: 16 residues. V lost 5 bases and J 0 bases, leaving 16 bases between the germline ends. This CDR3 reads CASSVSGGGMNTEAFF. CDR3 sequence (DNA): TGTGCCAGCAGCGTCTCCGGGGGGGGTATGAACACTGAAGCTTTCTTT.

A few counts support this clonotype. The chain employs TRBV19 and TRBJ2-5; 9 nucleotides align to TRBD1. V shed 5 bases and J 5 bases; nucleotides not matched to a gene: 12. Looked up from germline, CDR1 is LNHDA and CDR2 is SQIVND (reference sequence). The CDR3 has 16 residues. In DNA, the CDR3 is TGTGCCAGTAGTGCCAACCCGGGACAGGGTGTGGAGACCCAGTACTTC. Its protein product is CASSANPGQGVETQYF.

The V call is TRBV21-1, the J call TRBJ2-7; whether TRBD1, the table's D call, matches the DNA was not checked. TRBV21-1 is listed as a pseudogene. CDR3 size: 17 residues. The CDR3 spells CASNLRDRGLRVYEQYF. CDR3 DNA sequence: TGTGCCAGCAACCTCCGGGACAGGGGGCTCCGCGTCTACGAGCAGTACTTC.

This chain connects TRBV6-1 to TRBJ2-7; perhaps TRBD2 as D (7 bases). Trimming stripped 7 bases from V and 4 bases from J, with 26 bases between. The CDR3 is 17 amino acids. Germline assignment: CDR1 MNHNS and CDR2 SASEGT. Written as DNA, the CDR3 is TGTGCCAGCACCCGTTCGCTAGGGGGGGGTAAACTGTACGAGCAGTACTTC. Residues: CASTRSLGGGKLYEQYF.

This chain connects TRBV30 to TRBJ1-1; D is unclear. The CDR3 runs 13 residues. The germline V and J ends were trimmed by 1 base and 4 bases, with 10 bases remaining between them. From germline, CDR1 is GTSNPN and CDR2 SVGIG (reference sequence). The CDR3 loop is CAWSGGYATEAFF. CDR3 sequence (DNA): TGTGCCTGGAGTGGCGGGTACGCCACTGAAGCTTTCTTT.

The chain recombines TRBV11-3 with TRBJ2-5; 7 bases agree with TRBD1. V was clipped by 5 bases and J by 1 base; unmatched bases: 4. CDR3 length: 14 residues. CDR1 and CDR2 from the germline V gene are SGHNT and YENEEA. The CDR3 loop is CASSGRQGQETQYF. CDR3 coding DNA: TGTGCCAGCAGCGGCCGACAGGGCCAAGAGACCCAGTACTTC. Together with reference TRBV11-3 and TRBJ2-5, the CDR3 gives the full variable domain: EAGVVQSPRYKIIEKKQPVAFWCNPISGHNTLYWYLQNLGQGPELLIRYENEEAVDDSQLPKDRFSAERLKGVDSTLKIQPAELGDSAVYLCASSGRQGQETQYFGPGTRLLVL.

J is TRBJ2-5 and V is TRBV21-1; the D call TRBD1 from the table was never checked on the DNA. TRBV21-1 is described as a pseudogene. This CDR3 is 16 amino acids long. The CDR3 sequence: CASSKESWPGAETQYF. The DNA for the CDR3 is TGTGCCAGCAGCAAAGAGTCTTGGCCAGGGGCCGAGACCCAGTACTTC.

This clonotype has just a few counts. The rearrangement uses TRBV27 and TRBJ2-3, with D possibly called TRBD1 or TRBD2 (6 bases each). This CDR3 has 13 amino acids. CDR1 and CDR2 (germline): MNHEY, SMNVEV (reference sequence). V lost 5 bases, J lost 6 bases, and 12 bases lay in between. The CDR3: CASSTRRGDTQYF. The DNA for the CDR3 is TGTGCCAGCAGTACAAGGAGGGGGGATACGCAGTATTTT.

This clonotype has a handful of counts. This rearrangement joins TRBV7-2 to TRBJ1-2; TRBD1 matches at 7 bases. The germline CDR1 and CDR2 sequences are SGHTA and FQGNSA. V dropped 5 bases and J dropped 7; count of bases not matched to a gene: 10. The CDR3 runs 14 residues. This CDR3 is CASSQRQGRSGYTF. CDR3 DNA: TGTGCCAGCAGCCAAAGACAGGGTCGGTCTGGCTACACCTTC.

The CDR3 nucleotides read TGTGCCAGCAGTTTCCGGTCGAGCTCCTACAATGAGCAGTTCTTC. It is translated as CASSFRSSSYNEQFF. The V call is TRBV6-2 or TRBV6-3, the J call TRBJ2-1; no reliable D call. Per the germline V gene, CDR1 is MNHEY and CDR2 is SVGEGT. The CDR3 is 15 amino acids. Trimming shortened V by 4 bases and J by 0 bases, and 10 bases separated the two germline ends.